This TCR beta chain derives from a study of shared clonotypes between healthy human individuals. The repertoire was sequenced with immunoSEQ multiplex PCR; TCRdb's copy has only in-frame clones and lacks some. The table lists approximately 530,000 clones, 96% of them singletons. This CDR3 is built from 14 residues. Trimming took 6 bases from V and 3 from J, leaving 15 bases between them. Looked up from germline, CDR1 is MNHEY and CDR2 is SMNVEV (reference sequence). This sequence was found in a woman aged 30 to 39 in good health. The J gene is TRBJ2-7, the V gene TRBV27; a weak D match, TRBD1 (6 bases). Input material: naive CD4+ T cells sorted from blood. The subset here: CD45RA+ positively selected. The DNA for the CDR3 is TGTGCCAGCAGAGGGGGTTCGAAACTCTACGAGCAGTACTTC. Its protein is CASRGGSKLYEQYF.